This TCR beta chain was identified during a study of monozygotic twins with cystic fibrosis. Study background: Roughly 3.3 micrograms of fragmented DNA underwent around 14 PCR cycles for library preparation. Study-wide results and limits: Low clonality (median 0.0095) suggested a mostly naive repertoire. Monozygotic CF twins shared more identical nucleotide clonotypes than unrelated patients.

As for this clone: The antigen is undetermined.

Clones were read by immunoSEQ multiplex PCR, and TCRdb kept only the in-frame ones, dropping some. In the table there are under 40,000 clones, approximately 97% of which are singletons. The germline CDR1 and CDR2 sequences are MNHEY and SVGAGI. V dropped 4 bases and J dropped 4; count of bases not matched to a gene: 7. This CDR3 has 15 amino acids. The sequenced sample was blood. This sequence joins TRBV6-5 and TRBJ2-3; TRBD1 matches at 8 bases. The sequence was collected from a girl aged 2 to 9 with cystic fibrosis. The CDR3 here is CASSSGQGHADTQYF. CDR3 in DNA: TGTGCCAGCAGTTCAGGACAGGGCCACGCAGATACGCAGTATTTT.